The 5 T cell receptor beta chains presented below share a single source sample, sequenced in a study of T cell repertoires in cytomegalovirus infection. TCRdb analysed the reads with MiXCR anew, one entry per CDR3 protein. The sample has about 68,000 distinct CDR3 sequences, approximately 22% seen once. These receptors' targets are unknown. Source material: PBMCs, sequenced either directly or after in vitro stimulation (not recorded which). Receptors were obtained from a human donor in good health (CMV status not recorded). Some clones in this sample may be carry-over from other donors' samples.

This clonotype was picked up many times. CDR3 coding DNA: TGTGCCAGCAGCACGAGACAGGGGAAGAACACTGAAGCTTTCTTT. This sequence encodes CASSTRQGKNTEAFF. The chain uses TRBV7-9 and TRBJ1-1, with TRBD1 matching over 8 bases. The trim removed 5 bases at V and 1 base at J, leaving 6 bases unmatched. The CDR3 runs 15 residues. Germline V lookup: CDR1 SEHNR, CDR2 FQNEAQ (reference sequence).

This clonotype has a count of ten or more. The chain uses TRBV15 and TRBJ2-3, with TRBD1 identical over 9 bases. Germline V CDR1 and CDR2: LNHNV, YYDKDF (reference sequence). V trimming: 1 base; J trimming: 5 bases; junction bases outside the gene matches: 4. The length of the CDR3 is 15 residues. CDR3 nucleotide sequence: TGTGCCACCAGCAGAGGGGGGACAGGGATAGATACGCAGTATTTT. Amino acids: CATSRGGTGIDTQYF.

The CDR3 DNA reads as TGTGCCAGCAGCAAAGCCCAGGGCCTACCAAGCAATCAGCCCCAGCATTTT. Its translation: CASSKAQGLPSNQPQHF. The chain uses TRBV6-2 or TRBV6-3 and TRBJ1-5; tentative D call: TRBD1 (5 bases). From germline, CDR1 is MNHEY and CDR2 SVGEGT. Deletions cut 6 bases from V and 1 base from J, with 19 bases between. The CDR3 spans 17 residues.

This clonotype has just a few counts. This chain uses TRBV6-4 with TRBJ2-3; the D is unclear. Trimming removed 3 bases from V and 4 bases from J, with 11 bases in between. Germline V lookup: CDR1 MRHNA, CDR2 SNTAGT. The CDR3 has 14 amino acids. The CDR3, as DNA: TGTGCCAGCAGTGAGGTGTTCCGCTCAGATACGCAGTATTTT. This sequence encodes CASSEVFRSDTQYF.

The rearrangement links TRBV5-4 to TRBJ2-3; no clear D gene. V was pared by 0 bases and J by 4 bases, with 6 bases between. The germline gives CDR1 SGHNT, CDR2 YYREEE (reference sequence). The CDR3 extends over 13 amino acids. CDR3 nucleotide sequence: TGTGCCAGCAGCTTGGTGGCGGCAGATACGCAGTATTTT. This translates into CASSLVAADTQYF.